The 28 T cell receptor beta chains listed next were all sequenced from one sample in a study of CD8 T cells in ankylosing spondylitis. TCRdb re-called the 5' RACE reads through MiXCR, storing one row per CDR3 protein. The sample holds about 35,000 distinct CDR3 sequences, less than 4% seen once. The sequenced sample consisted of blood, either unsorted or a sorted T cell fraction (not recorded which). These TCRs come from a male donor with ankylosing spondylitis or in good health (not recorded which).

This clonotype was recorded many times. J is TRBJ2-1 and V is TRBV9; D perhaps matches TRBD2 (5 bases). Germline CDR1 is SGDLS and CDR2 is YYNGEE. The CDR3 covers 14 residues. The ends were cut back, 3 bases at V and 7 bases at J, with 14 bases in the middle. The CDR3 here is CASSESGRWNEQFF. DNA for the CDR3: TGTGCCAGCAGCGAGAGCGGCCGTTGGAATGAGCAGTTCTTC. Full variable domain (outside the CDR3, taken from reference TRBV9 and TRBJ2-1): DSGVTQTPKHLITATGQRVTLRCSPRSGDLSVYWYQQSLDQGLQFLIQYYNGEERAKGNILERFSAQQFPDLHSELNLSSLELGDSALYFCASSESGRWNEQFFGPGTRLTVL.

This clonotype was detected ten times or more. The genes are TRBV9 and TRBJ2-3; perhaps TRBD2 as D (6 bases). This CDR3 has 13 residues. Trimming pared 7 bases from V and 0 bases from J, leaving 9 bases between. The V gene's germline CDR1 is SGDLS and CDR2 YYNGEE. The CDR3 coding sequence is TGTGCCAGCGGAGGGACCAGCACAGATACGCAGTATTTT. Protein sequence: CASGGTSTDTQYF.

This clonotype was counted ten times or more. The chain has TRBV9 and TRBJ2-3; the D gene could be TRBD1 or TRBD2 (5 bases each). CDR1 and CDR2 from the germline V gene are SGDLS and YYNGEE. The ends were cut back, 2 bases at V and 0 bases at J, with 7 bases in the middle. The CDR3 has 14 amino acids. The CDR3 nucleotides are TGTGCCAGCAGCGTGAGGGGAAGCACAGATACGCAGTATTTT. Encoded protein: CASSVRGSTDTQYF.

This clonotype was picked up many times. The CDR3 sequence: CASSVIGVADTQYF. The CDR3 DNA follows: TGTGCCAGCAGTGTAATAGGGGTTGCAGATACGCAGTATTTT. The chain links TRBV9 to TRBJ2-3; perhaps TRBD1 as D (5 bases). CDR3 length equals 14 residues. The germline V and J ends were trimmed by 5 bases and 4 bases, with 14 bases remaining between them. Germline CDR1 and CDR2: SGDLS and YYNGEE.

This clonotype showed up many times. The rearrangement uses TRBV9 and TRBJ2-3; D is perhaps TRBD1 or TRBD2 (5 bases each). The CDR3 is made up of 15 amino acids. Germline lookup yields CDR1 SGDLS and CDR2 YYNGEE. Between the trimmed V and J ends, which lost 4 bases and 6 bases, there was a span of 18 bases. CDR3 DNA sequence: TGTGCCAGCAGCCCTTCCGGGGCGCAGATCGATACGCAGTATTTT. Amino acids: CASSPSGAQIDTQYF. The variable domain in full, completed from reference TRBV9 and TRBJ2-3, reads DSGVTQTPKHLITATGQRVTLRCSPRSGDLSVYWYQQSLDQGLQFLIQYYNGEERAKGNILERFSAQQFPDLHSELNLSSLELGDSALYFCASSPSGAQIDTQYFGPGTRLTVL.

This clonotype was recorded many times. V usage is TRBV9 and J usage is TRBJ2-1; a possible D gene is TRBD2 (5 bases). The V and J ends lost 0 bases and 0 bases respectively, with 13 bases between them. Looked up from germline, CDR1 is SGDLS and CDR2 is YYNGEE. The length of the CDR3 is 17 residues. The CDR3 reads CASSVGGSDSSYNEQFF. The CDR3 DNA reads as TGTGCCAGCAGCGTAGGAGGTAGCGATAGCTCCTACAATGAGCAGTTCTTC.

The table lists this clonotype with a few counts. The rearrangement links TRBV9 to TRBJ1-1; the D gene is possibly TRBD1 (5 bases). Germline CDR1 SGDLS, CDR2 YYNGEE. Trimming took off 5 bases at V and 1 base at J, with 18 bases between the two ends. The CDR3 loop spans 16 amino acids. Written as DNA, the CDR3 is TGTGCCAGCAGACGGGACCTGGCCCCGGGGAACACTGAAGCTTTCTTT. Protein sequence: CASRRDLAPGNTEAFF.

This clonotype was seen ten or more times. The J gene is TRBJ1-1, the V gene TRBV9; tentative D call: TRBD1 (6 bases). CDR1 is SGDLS and CDR2 is YYNGEE in the germline V gene. There are 14 residues in the CDR3. V lost 3 bases, J lost 4 bases, and 13 bases lay in between. The CDR3: CASSAGQQTTEAFF. CDR3 DNA: TGTGCCAGCAGCGCAGGACAGCAGACCACTGAAGCTTTCTTT.

The chain is built from TRBV9 and TRBJ1-2; 10 bases align to TRBD1. The CDR3 contains 14 residues. V lost 3 bases and J lost 3; bases outside the gene matches: 2. Germline CDR1 and CDR2: SGDLS and YYNGEE. CDR3 amino acids: CASSAGTGDYGYTF. The CDR3 nucleotides are TGTGCCAGCAGCGCCGGGACAGGGGACTATGGCTACACCTTC.

This clonotype came up many times. The V and J genes are TRBV9 and TRBJ2-2, with 8 bases fitting TRBD2. CDR3 length: 15 residues. V shed 0 bases, J shed 5 bases, and the junction held 3 bases outside the gene matches. Germline-derived CDR1 and CDR2 are SGDLS and YYNGEE. The DNA for the CDR3 is TGTGCCAGCAGCGTAGGCCCGGGGGGGACCGGGGAGCTGTTTTTT. This translates into CASSVGPGGTGELFF.

This clonotype has at least ten counts. J is TRBJ2-1 and V is TRBV9; TRBD2 matches at 8 bases. The V gene end was trimmed by 3 bases and the J gene end by 9 bases; junction bases not matched to a gene: 8. This CDR3 has 14 residues. Germline values: CDR1 SGDLS, CDR2 YYNGEE. In DNA, the CDR3 is TGTGCCAGCAGCGCTGTAGCGGGATACGGTGAGCAGTTCTTC. Translation gives CASSAVAGYGEQFF.

Many counts were recorded for this clonotype. The chain uses TRBV9 and TRBJ2-1; 14 bases are a match to TRBD2. Germline V gene data show CDR1 as SGDLS and CDR2 as YYNGEE. Trimming removed 2 bases from V and 7 bases from J; junction bases left unmatched: 8. The CDR3 length is 17 residues. The CDR3 sequence: CASSVETGTSGRNEQFF. The CDR3 bases are TGTGCCAGCAGCGTGGAGACCGGGACTAGCGGGAGAAATGAGCAGTTCTTC.

This clonotype was recorded at least ten times. This sequence joins TRBV9 and TRBJ1-5; 10 nucleotides match TRBD1. V gave up 3 bases and J gave up 6 bases; unmatched junction bases: 9. The germline V gene has CDR1 SGDLS and CDR2 YYNGEE. The CDR3 loop spans 16 amino acids. The CDR3 nucleotides read TGTGCCAGCAGCGAGGGGACAGGGGTGTTCGGTCAGCCCCAGCATTTT. It translates to CASSEGTGVFGQPQHF.

This clonotype was seen many times. V gene TRBV9 combines with J gene TRBJ2-4, with TRBD2 as a possible D gene (5 bases). Between the trimmed V and J ends, which lost 3 bases and 2 bases, there was a span of 18 bases. The CDR3 runs to 17 residues. Germline CDR1 is SGDLS and CDR2 is YYNGEE. In DNA, the CDR3 is TGTGCCAGCAGCGCCCCCCGGGGAAGGGCCCCCAAAAACATTCAGTACTTC. Its translation: CASSAPRGRAPKNIQYF.

Many counts were recorded for this clonotype. DNA for the CDR3: TGTGCCAGCAGCGTAGGTGTCGGGGGATGGAATTCACCCCTCCACTTT. It encodes CASSVGVGGWNSPLHF. V gene TRBV9 combines with J gene TRBJ1-6; D is perhaps TRBD1 (5 bases). This CDR3 comprises 16 residues. Trimming removed 0 bases at V and 7 bases at J, with 14 bases between. Germline V lookup: CDR1 SGDLS, CDR2 YYNGEE.

Many counts were recorded for this clonotype. The genes are TRBV9 and TRBJ2-2; D is undetermined. The V gene's germline CDR1 is SGDLS and CDR2 YYNGEE. This CDR3 has 14 residues. V lost 3 bases and J lost 4, with 10 bases in between. CDR3 loop: CASSARISTGELFF. CDR3 nucleotides: TGTGCCAGCAGCGCCCGGATCTCCACCGGGGAGCTGTTTTTT.

Ten or more counts support this clonotype. This rearrangement joins TRBV9 to TRBJ2-3; D gene uncertain. Germline CDR1 reads SGDLS; CDR2 reads YYNGEE. Trimming took off 0 bases at V and 2 bases at J, with 10 bases between the two ends. CDR3 size: 15 residues. The DNA for the CDR3 is TGTGCCAGCAGCGTAGATCAGCGAGCCACAGATACGCAGTATTTT. It codes for CASSVDQRATDTQYF.

This clonotype was seen repeatedly, ten times or more. The rearrangement uses TRBV9 and TRBJ2-2; maybe TRBD1 (5 bases). V was shortened by 0 bases and J by 4 bases, with 10 bases between the two germline ends. Germline V gene lookup returns CDR1 SGDLS and CDR2 YYNGEE. There are 15 residues in the CDR3. The CDR3 nucleotides read TGTGCCAGCAGCGTAGACCCGACAGTCACCGGGGAGCTGTTTTTT. Its protein is CASSVDPTVTGELFF.

This clonotype was observed at least ten times. The genes are TRBV9 and TRBJ2-1; D gene ambiguous. The length of the CDR3 is 13 residues. The ends were cut back, 3 bases at V and 9 bases at J, with 13 bases in the middle. Germline V gene sequence: CDR1 SGDLS, CDR2 YYNGEE. CDR3 coding DNA: TGTGCCAGCAGCGCCGCAGTGTGGGGTGAGCAGTTCTTC. Translating gives CASSAAVWGEQFF.

This clonotype was recorded many times. The chain employs TRBV9 and TRBJ2-3; D is ambiguous. Germline V gene data show CDR1 as SGDLS and CDR2 as YYNGEE. The CDR3 runs to 13 residues. V was cut by 0 bases and J by 3 bases, with 5 bases left in between. DNA of the CDR3: TGTGCCAGCAGCGTAGAACGGACAGATACGCAGTATTTT. Its translation: CASSVERTDTQYF.

The sample holds many counts of this clonotype. This chain connects TRBV9 to TRBJ2-2; possible D gene TRBD1, 6 bases. The CDR3 is 15 amino acids. Germline CDR1 SGDLS, CDR2 YYNGEE. The V end lost 2 bases, the J end lost 5 bases, and 13 bases lay between the germline ends. CDR3 sequence reads: CASSVWGRETGELFF. In DNA, the CDR3 is TGTGCCAGCAGCGTGTGGGGGCGAGAGACCGGGGAGCTGTTTTTT.

In its sample, this clonotype was seen many times. This chain joins TRBV9 and TRBJ2-2; D is unclear. Trimming removed 0 bases at V and 3 bases at J, with 3 bases between. The V gene's germline CDR1 is SGDLS and CDR2 YYNGEE. The CDR3 loop spans 13 amino acids. The CDR3 DNA reads as TGTGCCAGCAGCGTAGATGACACCGGGGAGCTGTTTTTT. Its translation is CASSVDDTGELFF.

This clonotype came up many times. This chain uses TRBV9 with TRBJ2-2, with TRBD2 identical over 7 bases. The CDR3 has 15 amino acids. The ends lost 3 bases at V and 1 base at J; junction bases unmatched: 3. CDR1 is SGDLS and CDR2 is YYNGEE in the germline V gene. The DNA of the CDR3 is TGTGCCAGCAGCGACGGACTAGAGAACACCGGGGAGCTGTTTTTT. Translating gives CASSDGLENTGELFF.

For this clonotype: Given a much more abundant clone one base away, this may be a read error. The chain combines TRBV9 with TRBJ2-1, with TRBD2 matching over 13 bases. This CDR3 region has 15 residues. Per the germline V gene, CDR1 is SGDLS and CDR2 is YYNGEE. The CDR3 here is CASSETSGGTNAQFF. The CDR3, as DNA: TGTGCCAGCAGCGAGACTAGCGGGGGGACCAATGCGCAGTTCTTC.

Many counts were recorded for this clonotype. The J gene is TRBJ2-5, the V gene TRBV9, with unresolved D. The germline gives CDR1 SGDLS, CDR2 YYNGEE. V lost 0 bases, J lost 3 bases, and 6 bases lay in between. The CDR3 runs 13 residues. CDR3: CASSVGSEETQYF. In DNA form, the CDR3 reads TGTGCCAGCAGCGTAGGGTCTGAAGAGACCCAGTACTTC.

This clonotype was recorded many times. This chain links TRBV9 with TRBJ1-1; 9 nucleotides match TRBD1. Germline V CDR1 and CDR2: SGDLS, YYNGEE. V lost 4 bases to trimming and J lost 0 bases; unmatched junction nucleotides: 19. The CDR3 totals 20 residues. DNA of the CDR3: TGTGCCAGCAGCCCTCTTCTAAGTCGCGGGACAGGGACGATGAACACTGAAGCTTTCTTT. This codes for CASSPLLSRGTGTMNTEAFF. The whole variable domain, filled in from reference TRBV9 and TRBJ1-1, reads DSGVTQTPKHLITATGQRVTLRCSPRSGDLSVYWYQQSLDQGLQFLIQYYNGEERAKGNILERFSAQQFPDLHSELNLSSLELGDSALYFCASSPLLSRGTGTMNTEAFFGQGTRLTVV.

This clonotype was recorded many times. The chain uses TRBV9 and TRBJ2-1; TRBD2 might be the D (5 bases). Trimming took off 0 bases at V and 8 bases at J, with 12 bases between the two ends. CDR1 SGDLS and CDR2 YYNGEE come from the germline V gene. The CDR3 is made up of 14 amino acids. As DNA, the CDR3 is TGTGCCAGCAGCGTAGGGGCTAGCTTCCATGAGCAGTTCTTC. Translation gives CASSVGASFHEQFF.

This clonotype was found many times. V usage is TRBV9 and J usage is TRBJ1-4; 8 bases map to TRBD1. The V gene end was trimmed by 3 bases and the J gene end by 7 bases; junction bases not matched to a gene: 8. Per the germline V gene, CDR1 is SGDLS and CDR2 is YYNGEE. The CDR3 spans 15 residues. The CDR3 DNA sequence: TGTGCCAGCAGCGGCTCAGGGGGCTGGGCTGAAAAACTGTTTTTT. Amino acid sequence: CASSGSGGWAEKLFF.